This T cell receptor beta chain came from a study of cytomegalovirus exposure and HLA in healthy donors (dated by TCRdb to the late 2010s). Context from the whole study: An earlier analysis of approximately 640 of the donors reported about 250 Gb of sequence data and some 120 million unique TCR beta sequences from roughly 180 million T cells. Four or five DR-DQ haplotypes were handled as single units for association and clustering, since linkage in the cohort was strong. In addition to the first cohort of approximately 670 subjects, a separate validation cohort of approximately 120 different subjects was used. Among the approximately 400 genotyped donors, around 81% belonged to the genetic ancestry cluster associated with self-reported Caucasian donors. The study aimed to test whether signatures of past pathogen exposure could be identified by cataloging public T cell receptors. Both class I and class II loci were covered by HLA typing, at four-digit resolution. The study combined high-throughput TCR immunosequencing, statistical association of individual TCRs with disease status, and machine learning to predict cytomegalovirus infection status. An early release covering around 630 HLA-typed donors comprised roughly 300 gigabases of sequencing data and 85 million to 100 million unique TCR sequences. Every discovery cohort repertoire had been produced on one sequencing platform. The number of donors typed differed by locus, with roughly 620-640 for A, B, C, DRB1 and DQB1, over 500 for DQA1, 600 to 610 for DPA1, and 472 for DPB1. An earlier analysis of about 620 of the donors applied high-throughput TCR beta sequencing to assess whether each TCR beta V gene segment acted as functional or pseudogenic. On average, roughly 240,000 unique TCR beta nucleotide sequences were sequenced per donor among more than 350 genotyped donors of the cohort, with approximately 18% of those sequences being non-productive. Genome-wide SNP genotypes for about 60% of the roughly 700 donors were used in a later genetic analysis, which treated that subset as a discovery cohort. The study used immunosequencing to profile the T cell repertoires of around 600 subjects and linked those repertoires to cytomegalovirus serostatus. Donor age, sex, ethnicity and CMV serostatus were collected together with the repertoire data. Rather than drawing on any new phenotypic data, the later analysis identified candidate immune exposures from TCR beta sequences and the way those sequences occurred across donors. To study patterns of TCR occurrence, a later analysis re-analyzed previously published TCR beta repertoires from around 670 donors and added high-resolution HLA genotyping. The research as a whole found: Because some donors lacked HLA typing at each locus, the association tests relied only on the typed subset. Because counts were too low, seventeen rarely observed V segments, including chromosome 9 orphons, were left out of the earlier analysis of over 550 of the donors. According to a later analysis, most CMV-associated TCR beta chains appeared to be HLA-restricted, and the HLA associations seemed to be driven largely by CMV exposure. In an earlier analysis of some 540 of the donors, most TCR beta V segments appeared in productive rearrangements about 87% or about 30% of the time, broadly matching IMGT annotations. The presence/absence analyses assumed that sequencing depth was roughly uniform across donors, and that assumption may not be true. Some IMGT-functional V segments, including TRBV6-2 and TRBV6-3, could not be distinguished by the 87-base-pair reads and were therefore excluded. A later analysis associated 16,951 TCR beta sequences with specific HLA alleles at a false discovery rate of 0.05. The study listed 150 to 200 TCR beta chains as associated with cytomegalovirus. The authors suggested that the approach could potentially be extended to other disease states and immunological phenotypes. Immune exposure information for the cohort was limited to CMV serostatus. Compared with the roughly 670-donor mean, donors in an Asian-associated ancestry cluster had fewer N-insertions in productive TCRs, according to a later genetic analysis. A further reported finding was that TCR beta sequences accurately predicted the HLA-A and HLA-B alleles for most subjects in the first cohort. Across donors, most TCR sequences were observed very rarely, whereas some public TCRs were present in many individuals. Several of the top co-occurrence clusters appeared to be linked to parvovirus B19, influenza, CMV and Epstein-Barr virus, according to a later analysis. Cytomegalovirus status was reported to be diagnosed by the classifier with high specificity and sensitivity in both the original and validation cohorts. When HLA alleles, especially DR and DQ, strongly co-occurred, attributing TCR associations to individual alleles was difficult. V-gene and J-gene trimming of TCR beta chains was associated with a missense DCLRE1C variant in a later genetic analysis, and the association was replicated in an independent cohort. According to a later analysis, TCR association rates differed among HLA loci, with DRB1 alleles showing the most associated TCRs and HLA-C alleles showing the fewest. This cohort had only TCR beta chains sequenced, and the lack of alpha or paired-chain data limited which features could be detected. A cluster of highly shared sequence variants was judged likely to represent a technical artifact of the sequencing pipeline. Correlated functional status among segregating V segments might be attributable to linkage disequilibrium, but an unknown experimental factor could not be ruled out. In vitro tests confirmed that three of the cytomegalovirus-associated TCR beta chains recognize cytomegalovirus antigens. In a later analysis, HLA-associated TCR beta chains showed more clonal expansion and lower generation probabilities than non-associated chains that were equally common.

As encoded in the germline V gene, CDR1 is MGHDK while CDR2 is SYGVNS. The CDR3 numbers 11 residues from cysteine through phenylalanine. Only the CDR3 region is kept as DNA, spanning 33 bases read in frame from base 1. V drops 6 bases and J drops 9 bases, leaving 11 bases in between. A word on this clone: The target of this receptor is not known. No base quality information exists; no much larger clone differs at one position.

The cohort comprised some 680 healthy bone marrow donors. All cohort members were sampled while nominally healthy, although unrecorded immune exposures were likely present. The donor was CMV seronegative and was included in the group of 352 seronegative cohort members. Each donor provided a peripheral blood sample, and peripheral blood mononuclear cells were used for TCR beta sequencing. Genomic DNA was extracted from the blood cell samples with the Qiagen DNeasy Blood Extraction Kit. The method was the immunoSEQ multiplex PCR assay. For the multiplex PCR, a mixture combining 60 forward primers for TCR Vbeta segments and 13 reverse primers for TCR Jbeta segments was used. The CDR3 region of rearranged TCR beta genes was amplified from genomic DNA with a multiplex PCR assay. The Illumina HiSeq System was used to sequence the amplified TCR beta libraries as 87-base-pair reads. Turning to the authors' computational methods: A later analysis counted some 80 million unique TCR beta chains across the 666 repertoires, and some 11 million of these chains were shared by at least two donors. Raw reads were error-corrected and collapsed into unique sequences by a nearest-neighbor algorithm in which closely related sequences were merged to remove PCR and sequencing errors. CDR3 sequences were aligned to IMGT reference sequences to assign V, D and J gene segments. For a sequence to be retained, a match of at least six nucleotides to both a V gene segment and a J gene segment was required. A rearrangement counted as productive if the CDR3 had no stop codons and remained in frame with V and J, and every other rearrangement counted as non-productive. CDR3 was defined according to IMGT convention as the region running from the second conserved V-encoded cysteine to the conserved J-encoded phenylalanine. The earlier analysis of about 560 of the donors excluded any sequence lacking an unambiguous match to a single V gene segment. An earlier analysis of 500 to 600 of the donors classified V segments as functional when productive rearrangements were above 56.7% and as segregating when the standard deviation between donors was above 5%. To diagnose cytomegalovirus status from the catalog of TCR beta chain sequences, a statistical classification framework was built. In a later analysis, TCR nucleotide sequences were compared against IMGT/GENE-DB human TR gene sequences so that V and J genes could be assigned. The TCRdist pipeline was used in a later analysis to assign CDR3 sequences and most-parsimonious VDJ recombination scenarios. In a later analysis, each TCR beta chain was defined by its CDR3 amino acid sequence together with its V-gene family, and reads without a unique V-gene family were excluded. In a later analysis, 450 to 600 highly shared, low-generation-probability nucleotide sequences were removed to address suspected cross-contamination and a sequencing artifact. A later analysis calculated a clonal expansion index for each public chain from normalized within-repertoire ranks of inferred template counts. In a later analysis, generation probabilities were computed using a VDJ recombination model fitted to out-of-frame rearrangements, and the results were checked against IGoR. Hypergeometric tests were used in a later analysis to score TCR-TCR, TCR-HLA and TCR-CMV co-occurrence, with a repertoire-size bias correction applied to the TCR pairs. False discovery rates were estimated in a later analysis by permuting HLA or CMV assignments 20 times. A later analysis grouped co-occurring TCRs with DBSCAN, adding TCRdist sequence similarity when clustering within HLA-allele-positive subsets. Repertoires with fewer than 30,000 or more than 120,000 public chains were left out of co-occurrence clustering, as were about 5 repertoires with anomalous nucleotide sharing. Sourced from immuneACCESS, this table was stored by TCRdb with only in-frame sequences that have V and J called. A share of the clones is absent; for the studies checked, an unresolved V gene accounts for under half, and the remainder has no known explanation. V, J and clone size were drawn from that table, and D and trimming were deduced from the DNA. The sample records tens of thousands of clones, around 85% of which are singletons. Of the sample, roughly 2.3% falls within the top ten clones.

Sequenced input: PBMCs. The sequence was obtained from a woman aged 45 to 65 in good health and CMV-seronegative. The chain is made from TRBV25-1 and TRBJ1-2; a tentative D match to TRBD1 spans 6 bases. The nucleotides are TGTGCCAGCAGGGATACAGGGAGCTACACCTTC. Translated, it reads CASRDTGSYTF.